The 32 T cell receptor beta chains reported below all come from one sample, sequenced in a study of beta chain features in type 1 diabetes. Every bit of the isolated RNA underwent reverse transcription, so sequencing read expressed TCRB transcripts. Clones were sequenced by immunoSEQ multiplex PCR, and TCRdb holds only the in-frame ones, with some missing. The repertoire includes roughly 290,000 clones, around 7.8% of them detected once, and roughly 1% sits in the top ten. Specimen: central memory CD4+ T cells from blood. These receptors were taken from a young woman in good health.

This clone has ten or more counts. The chain uses TRBV21-1 and TRBJ2-7; the table assigns TRBD1, which was not confirmed against the DNA. TRBV21-1 is reported as a pseudogene. The CDR3 consists of 13 residues. Here the CDR3 DNA reads TGTGCCAGCACCCCGACCCGACAGGGAAGGCAGTACGTC. This sequence encodes CASTPTRQGRQYV.

This chain joins TRBV6-5 and TRBJ2-2; no firm D call. The CDR3 loop spans 15 amino acids. Trimming removed 2 bases at V and 1 base at J, with 8 bases between. Germline values: CDR1 MNHEY, CDR2 SVGAGI. The CDR3 region is CASSYLGMNTGELFF. CDR3 bases: TGTGCCAGCAGTTACCTCGGAATGAACACCGGGGAGCTGTTTTTT.

This clone has at least ten counts. CDR3 in DNA: TGTGCCAGCAGTTACTCGCGGGCCCACTCTGGAAACACCATATATTTT. Amino acids: CASSYSRAHSGNTIYF. The rearrangement joins TRBV6-5 to TRBJ1-3; D remains unclear. Germline lookup yields CDR1 MNHEY and CDR2 SVGAGI. The CDR3 totals 16 residues. V was clipped by 0 bases and J by 0 bases, with 9 bases between them.

The chain couples TRBV7-8 to TRBJ1-5, with a tentative D call TRBD1 (5 bases). The V and J ends lost 1 base and 0 bases respectively, with 13 bases between them. CDR3 length: 17 residues. Germline V CDR1 and CDR2: SGHVS, FQNEAQ. The CDR3 nucleotides are TGTGCCAGCAGCTTAGGATTCGCGACAGATAGCAATCAGCCCCAGCATTTT. Its translation is CASSLGFATDSNQPQHF.

In this sample, this clone turned up a few times. The chain links TRBV4-2 to TRBJ1-5, with D possibly TRBD1 on 5 matching bases. The V end was cut by 0 bases, the J end by 7 bases, with 10 bases between. This CDR3 has 14 residues. CDR1 and CDR2 (germline): LGHNA, YNFKEQ. CDR3 in amino acids: CASSQDQGGQPQHF. DNA of the CDR3: TGTGCCAGCAGCCAAGATCAGGGCGGACAGCCCCAGCATTTT.

The V gene is TRBV4-2, the J gene TRBJ2-3; no reliable D call. This CDR3 comprises 13 residues. From germline, CDR1 is LGHNA and CDR2 YNFKEQ. V lost 1 base to trimming and J lost 3 bases, with 5 bases between them. The CDR3 coding sequence is TGTGCCAGCAGCCAAGGGCTGACAGATACGCAGTATTTT. It specifies CASSQGLTDTQYF.

This chain joins TRBV7-8 and TRBJ2-1; 11 nucleotides agree with TRBD2. CDR1 and CDR2 (germline): SGHVS, FQNEAQ. The CDR3 runs to 22 residues. The junction had 23 bases not matched to a gene; V was cut back by 2 bases and J by 5 bases. CDR3 loop: CASSLRPPRTSGRGVEDNEQFF. The DNA of the CDR3 is TGTGCCAGCAGCTTAAGGCCGCCCCGAACTAGCGGGAGAGGTGTCGAGGACAATGAGCAGTTCTTC. Based on the CDR3 plus reference TRBV7-8 and TRBJ2-1, the full variable domain is GAGVSQSPRYKVAKRGQDVALRCDPISGHVSLFWYQQALGQGPEFLTYFQNEAQLDKSGLPSDRFFAERPEGSVSTLKIQRTQQEDSAVYLCASSLRPPRTSGRGVEDNEQFFGPGTRLTVL.

This sequence joins TRBV6-6 and TRBJ1-1; perhaps TRBD1 as D (5 bases). This CDR3 has 14 amino acids. The V gene lost 4 bases and the J gene lost 1 base, with 10 bases spanning the gap. Germline lookup yields CDR1 MNHNY and CDR2 SVGAGI (reference sequence). The CDR3 loop reads CASSFSDRNTEAFF. CDR3 in DNA: TGTGCCAGCAGTTTCTCAGACAGGAACACTGAAGCTTTCTTT.

This clone showed up many times. The chain employs TRBV5-1 and TRBJ2-7; TRBD1 is a possible D gene (6 bases). Between the trimmed V and J ends, which lost 0 bases and 2 bases, there was a span of 12 bases. The CDR3 is made up of 15 amino acids. Germline V gene data show CDR1 as SGHRS and CDR2 as YFSETQ. Here the CDR3 DNA reads TGCGCCAGCAGCTTGGCCGGGACATTCCCCTACGAGCAGTACTTC. As protein: CASSLAGTFPYEQYF.

The V call is TRBV2, the J call TRBJ2-5; no firm D call. The germline CDR1 and CDR2 sequences are SNHLY and FYNNEI. Trimming stripped 7 bases from V and 4 bases from J, with 16 bases between. The length of the CDR3 is 14 residues. The CDR3 loop reads CASKKNAPAETQYF. CDR3 sequence (DNA): TGTGCCAGCAAAAAGAACGCTCCGGCAGAGACCCAGTACTTC.

The rearrangement links TRBV29-1 to TRBJ2-1; 13 positions agree with TRBD2. J lost 0 bases, V lost 6 bases, and 8 bases had no gene match. Germline CDR1 SQVTM, CDR2 ANQGSEA. This CDR3 comprises 17 residues. The CDR3 reads CSVRQTSGGSSYNEQFF. The CDR3 DNA follows: TGCAGCGTCCGTCAGACTAGCGGGGGGAGCTCCTACAATGAGCAGTTCTTC.

This rearrangement joins TRBV18 to TRBJ1-1; D not resolved. CDR1 is KGHSH and CDR2 is LQKENI in the germline V gene. Trimming took off 2 bases at V and 3 bases at J, with 7 bases between the two ends. The CDR3 runs to 13 residues. The CDR3 DNA follows: TGTGCCAGCTCACCAGATCCTGACACTGAAGCTTTCTTT. Amino acids: CASSPDPDTEAFF. Full variable domain (missing parts from reference TRBV18 and TRBJ1-1): NAGVMQNPRHLVRRRGQEARLRCSPMKGHSHVYWYRQLPEEGLKFMVYLQKENIIDESGMPKERFSAEFPKEGPSILRIQQVVRGDSAAYFCASSPDPDTEAFFGQGTRLTVV.

This clone was picked up a small number of times. The J gene is TRBJ2-1, the V gene TRBV4-1; TRBD1 matches 8 bases. The germline gives CDR1 MGHRA, CDR2 YSYEKL. The CDR3 runs 15 residues. Trimming took 4 bases from V and 8 from J; bases not matched to a gene: 10. The CDR3 nucleotides are TGCGCCAGCAGCCGACAGGACAGGGACACCGATGAGCAGTTCTTC. This translates into CASSRQDRDTDEQFF.

This clone was counted between two and nine times. This chain links TRBV2 with TRBJ2-2, with a possible D match to TRBD1 (6 bases). Between the trimmed V and J ends, which lost 8 bases and 2 bases, there was a span of 6 bases. The length of the CDR3 is 12 residues. Germline V gives CDR1 SNHLY, CDR2 FYNNEI. This CDR3 is CASGGNTGELFF. Written as DNA, the CDR3 is TGTGCCAGCGGGGGCAACACCGGGGAGCTGTTTTTT.

The chain links TRBV18 to TRBJ2-3; 7 bases map to TRBD1. V lost 2 bases, J lost 2 bases, and 7 bases stayed unmatched. Germline values: CDR1 KGHSH, CDR2 LQKENI. This CDR3 has 16 residues. Written as DNA, the CDR3 is TGTGCCAGCTCACCATCTCAGGGGGTATACACAGATACGCAGTATTTT. The encoded protein is CASSPSQGVYTDTQYF.

There are many counts of this clone. The rearrangement uses TRBV7-2 and TRBJ2-3; TRBD1 matches 8 bases. The V and J ends lost 4 bases and 4 bases, in that order; junction bases with no gene match: 4. Per the germline V gene, CDR1 is SGHTA and CDR2 is FQGNSA. There are 14 residues in the CDR3. CDR3 protein: CASSSRTGSDTQYF. The CDR3 nucleotides are TGTGCCAGCAGCTCACGGACAGGGTCAGATACGCAGTATTTT.

The V and J genes are TRBV14 and TRBJ2-2, with unresolved D. CDR1 and CDR2 (germline): SGHDN, FVKESK. The ends were cut back, 4 bases at V and 0 bases at J, with 9 bases in the middle. The CDR3 length is 15 residues. CDR3 DNA: TGTGCCAGCAGCCCCTTTCTCGCGAACACCGGGGAGCTGTTTTTT. The encoded protein is CASSPFLANTGELFF.

This clone showed up many times. The chain joins TRBV6-1 to TRBJ1-2, with 8 positions matching TRBD1. Per germline, CDR1 MNHNS and CDR2 SASEGT. The CDR3 loop spans 14 amino acids. J lost 4 bases, V lost 7 bases, and 8 bases had no gene match. DNA of the CDR3: TGTGCCAGCACCCCACAGGGGGAAGTCTATGGCTACACCTTC. It translates to CASTPQGEVYGYTF.

The chain uses TRBV6-6 and TRBJ1-1; weak D call: TRBD1 (5 bases). V dropped 2 bases and J dropped 1 base, with 14 bases sitting between them. The CDR3 length is 16 residues. Germline CDR1 reads MNHNY; CDR2 reads SVGAGI (reference sequence). The CDR3 bases are TGTGCCAGCAGTTACCCCGATGGGGGTGCGAACACTGAAGCTTTCTTT. Its translation: CASSYPDGGANTEAFF.

The V gene is TRBV7-9, the J gene TRBJ2-5; 7 nucleotides line up with TRBD1. Per the germline V gene, CDR1 is SEHNR and CDR2 is FQNEAQ (reference sequence). With 5 bases clipped from V and 2 bases from J, the junction kept 5 bases outside the gene matches. CDR3 length: 14 amino acids. The CDR3: CASSPGQRQETQYF. The CDR3 nucleotides are TGTGCCAGCAGCCCGGGACAGCGTCAAGAGACCCAGTACTTC.

This clone has ten or more counts. The chain joins TRBV2 to TRBJ2-7; 8 bases fit TRBD2. CDR1 SNHLY and CDR2 FYNNEI come from the germline V gene. The CDR3 spans 13 residues. J gave up 1 base and V 10 bases, and 6 bases lay outside the gene matches. The CDR3 protein is CAIIAGTSYEQYF. In nucleotides, the CDR3 is TGTGCCATCATAGCGGGAACTTCCTACGAGCAGTACTTC.

V and J are TRBV11-2 and TRBJ2-4; D possibly uses TRBD1 or TRBD2 (6 bases each). Germline CDR1 reads SGHAT; CDR2 reads FQNNGV. Between the trimmed V and J ends, which lost 5 bases and 6 bases, there was a span of 20 bases. The CDR3 runs to 16 residues. The CDR3 sequence: CASSPLGGRQRNIQYF. The CDR3 DNA follows: TGTGCCAGCAGCCCCTTGGGGGGCAGGCAAAGAAACATTCAGTACTTC.

CDR3: CARGEAVYEQFF. DNA for the CDR3: TGTGCCAGAGGGGAGGCGGTCTATGAGCAGTTCTTC. V usage is TRBV27 and J usage is TRBJ2-1; D is perhaps TRBD2 (6 bases). Germline V gene data show CDR1 as MNHEY and CDR2 as SMNVEV (reference sequence). CDR3 length equals 12 residues. With 9 bases removed from V and 8 bases from J, the gap between germline ends came to 14 bases.

V and J are TRBV7-3 and TRBJ2-1; D not certain. With 5 bases removed from V and 9 bases from J, the gap between germline ends came to 11 bases. CDR1 and CDR2 from the germline V gene are SGHTA and FQGTGA. The CDR3 consists of 12 residues. The CDR3 nucleotides read TGTGCCAGCAGCGAGCGAGTTGCTGAGCAGTTCTTC. It yields the protein CASSERVAEQFF.

V and J are TRBV30 and TRBJ1-5; the D gene is possibly TRBD1 (5 bases). This CDR3 is built from 13 residues. V was clipped by 2 bases and J by 8 bases, with 13 bases between them. Germline loops: CDR1 GTSNPN, CDR2 SVGIG (reference sequence). Written as DNA, the CDR3 is TGTGCCTGGAGTCAGGGAATCTACGAGCCCCAGCATTTT. Its translation is CAWSQGIYEPQHF.

This clone turned up a few times. The V call is TRBV6-6, the J call TRBJ1-2; a weak D match, TRBD1 (6 bases). The CDR3 runs to 13 residues. The germline gives CDR1 MNHNY, CDR2 SVGAGI (reference sequence). V was cut by 6 bases and J by 3 bases, with 11 bases left in between. The CDR3 coding sequence is TGTGCCAGCAGGTCCACAGGGTACTATGGCTACACCTTC. Amino acid sequence: CASRSTGYYGYTF.

This clone came up a few times. The J gene is TRBJ1-2, the V gene TRBV6-5; D remains unclear. The CDR3 loop spans 13 amino acids. V shed 6 bases and J shed 4 bases, with 12 bases lying between them. Germline CDR1 is MNHEY and CDR2 is SVGAGI. The CDR3 region is CASRPTQVYGYTF. Written as DNA, the CDR3 is TGTGCCAGCAGGCCAACGCAGGTCTATGGCTACACCTTC.

This clone was found a few times. This chain links TRBV5-5 with TRBJ2-2; D is ambiguous. V dropped 0 bases and J dropped 1 base, with 7 bases sitting between them. The CDR3 extends over 15 amino acids. The germline gives CDR1 SGHKS, CDR2 YYEKEE (reference sequence). The CDR3 DNA reads TGTGCCAGCAGCTTGGTCCTCAGGAACACCGGGGAGCTGTTTTTT. Amino acid sequence: CASSLVLRNTGELFF.

The sample holds a few counts of this clone. The chain carries TRBV6-1 and TRBJ1-6; 9 bases are a match to TRBD1. This CDR3 has 15 amino acids. CDR1 is MNHNS, CDR2 SASEGT, per germline. The J segment lost 7 bases and the V segment lost 5 bases, leaving 6 bases of the junction unmatched. The DNA for the CDR3 is TGTGCCAGCAGTCACCGGGACAGGGCCAATTCACCCCTCCACTTT. Translating it yields CASSHRDRANSPLHF.

This clone has a handful of counts. The chain combines TRBV10-3 with TRBJ2-2; possible D gene TRBD1, 5 bases. Per the germline V gene, CDR1 is ENHRY and CDR2 is SYGVKD. The germline V and J ends were trimmed by 4 bases and 9 bases, with 9 bases remaining between them. The CDR3 consists of 12 residues. The DNA for the CDR3 is TGTGCCATCAGTGTGGCAGGGAGGGAGCTGTTTTTT. Its protein product is CAISVAGRELFF.

This clone was observed a handful of times. The rearrangement uses TRBV2 and TRBJ2-3; 12 nucleotides line up with TRBD2. The CDR3 loop spans 15 amino acids. The V gene's germline CDR1 is SNHLY and CDR2 FYNNEI. V lost 5 bases to trimming and J lost 4 bases; unmatched junction nucleotides: 4. CDR3 coding DNA: TGTGCCAGCAGTATGACTAGCGGGAGTTCAGATACGCAGTATTTT. This encodes CASSMTSGSSDTQYF.

The table lists this clone with a few counts. Other DNA sequences in this sample translate to the same CDR3. V and J are TRBV5-1 and TRBJ2-5; D is possibly TRBD1 (5 bases). This CDR3 is 13 amino acids long. CDR1 and CDR2 (germline): SGHRS, YFSETQ. Between the trimmed V and J ends, which lost 4 bases and 2 bases, there was a span of 9 bases. This chain's CDR3 is CASSQGPQETQYF. The CDR3 DNA reads TGCGCCAGCAGCCAGGGTCCTCAAGAGACCCAGTACTTC. Combining the CDR3 with reference TRBV5-1 and TRBJ2-5 gives the whole variable domain KAGVTQTPRYLIKTRGQQVTLSCSPISGHRSVSWYQQTPGQGLQFLFEYFSETQRNKGNFPGRFSGRQFSNSRSEMNVSTLELGDSALYLCASSQGPQETQYFGPGTRLLVL.